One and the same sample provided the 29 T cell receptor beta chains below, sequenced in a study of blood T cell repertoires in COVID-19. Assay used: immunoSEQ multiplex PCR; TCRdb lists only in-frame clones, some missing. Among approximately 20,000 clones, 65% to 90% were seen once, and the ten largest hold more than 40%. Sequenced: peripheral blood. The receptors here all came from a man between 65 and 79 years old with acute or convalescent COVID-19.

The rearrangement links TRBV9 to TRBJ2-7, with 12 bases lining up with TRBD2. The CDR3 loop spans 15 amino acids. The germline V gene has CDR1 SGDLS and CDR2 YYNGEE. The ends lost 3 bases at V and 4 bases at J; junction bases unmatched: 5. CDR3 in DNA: TGTGCCAGCAGCGCCAGGACTAGCGGGAATTACGAGCAGTACTTC. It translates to CASSARTSGNYEQYF. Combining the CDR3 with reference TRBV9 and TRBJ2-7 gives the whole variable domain DSGVTQTPKHLITATGQRVTLRCSPRSGDLSVYWYQQSLDQGLQFLIQYYNGEERAKGNILERFSAQQFPDLHSELNLSSLELGDSALYFCASSARTSGNYEQYFGPGTRLTVT.

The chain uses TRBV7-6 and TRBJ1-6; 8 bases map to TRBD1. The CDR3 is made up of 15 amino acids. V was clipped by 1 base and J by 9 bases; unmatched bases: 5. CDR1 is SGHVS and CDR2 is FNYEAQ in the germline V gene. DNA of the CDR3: TGTGCCAGCAGCTTAGGTAACAGGGGGTTTTCACCCCTCCACTTT. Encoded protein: CASSLGNRGFSPLHF.

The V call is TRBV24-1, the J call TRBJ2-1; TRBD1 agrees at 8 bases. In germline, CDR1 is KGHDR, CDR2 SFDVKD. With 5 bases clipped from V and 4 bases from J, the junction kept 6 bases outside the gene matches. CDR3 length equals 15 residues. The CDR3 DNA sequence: TGTGCCACCAGTGTGAGACAGGGGCCGTACAATGAGCAGTTCTTC. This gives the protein CATSVRQGPYNEQFF.

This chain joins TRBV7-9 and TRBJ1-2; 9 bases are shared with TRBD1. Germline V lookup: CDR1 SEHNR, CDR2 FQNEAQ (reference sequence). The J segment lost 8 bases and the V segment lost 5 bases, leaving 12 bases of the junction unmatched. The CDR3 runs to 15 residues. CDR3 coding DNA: TGTGCCAGCAGCATCCAAATACAGGGGGCGGGCGGCTACACCTTC. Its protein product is CASSIQIQGAGGYTF.

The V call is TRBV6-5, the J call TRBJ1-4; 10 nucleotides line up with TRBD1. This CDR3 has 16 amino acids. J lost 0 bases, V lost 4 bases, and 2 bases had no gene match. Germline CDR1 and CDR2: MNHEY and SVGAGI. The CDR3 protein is CASSSGQGATNEKLFF. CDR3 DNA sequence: TGTGCCAGCAGTTCAGGACAGGGGGCAACTAATGAAAAACTGTTTTTT.

The CDR3 protein is CAWSVQGAFYEQYF. In DNA form, the CDR3 reads TGTGCCTGGAGTGTGCAGGGGGCATTCTACGAGCAGTACTTC. The chain has TRBV30 and TRBJ2-7; 8 bases fit TRBD1. CDR1 is GTSNPN and CDR2 is SVGIG in the germline V gene (reference sequence). V gave up 0 bases and J gave up 3 bases; unmatched junction bases: 4. The CDR3 sequence is 14 residues long.

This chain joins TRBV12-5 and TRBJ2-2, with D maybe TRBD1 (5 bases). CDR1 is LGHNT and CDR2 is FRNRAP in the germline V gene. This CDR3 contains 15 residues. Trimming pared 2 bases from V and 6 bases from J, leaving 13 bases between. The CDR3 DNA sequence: TGTGCTAGTGGTTTGAACCCGGTAGGGGCCGGGGAGCTGTTTTTT. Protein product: CASGLNPVGAGELFF.

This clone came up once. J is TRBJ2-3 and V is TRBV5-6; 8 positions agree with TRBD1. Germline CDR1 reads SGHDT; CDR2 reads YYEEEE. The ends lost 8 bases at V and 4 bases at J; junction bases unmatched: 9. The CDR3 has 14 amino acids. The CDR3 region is CASSRGLSPDTQYF. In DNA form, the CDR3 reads TGTGCCAGTTCCAGGGGGCTGTCACCAGATACGCAGTATTTT.

The CDR3 DNA is TGCGCCAGCAGCCATAAGCGGGGGGAGTACCAAGAGACCCAGTACTTC. Its protein product is CASSHKRGEYQETQYF. The chain employs TRBV5-1 and TRBJ2-5; 9 nucleotides agree with TRBD2. This CDR3 is built from 16 residues. With V trimmed by 4 bases and J by 0 bases, 7 bases remained unmatched. CDR1 is SGHRS and CDR2 is YFSETQ in the germline V gene.

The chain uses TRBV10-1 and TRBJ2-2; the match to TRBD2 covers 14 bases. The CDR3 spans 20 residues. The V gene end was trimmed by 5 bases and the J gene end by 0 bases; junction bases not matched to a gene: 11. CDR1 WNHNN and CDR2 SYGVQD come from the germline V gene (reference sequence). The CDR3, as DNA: TGCGCCAGCAGTCCAGCGGGACTAGCGGGGGCTAATGCGAACACCGGGGAGCTGTTTTTT. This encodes CASSPAGLAGANANTGELFF.

CDR3 amino acids: CASSMGLSPSYEQYF. The CDR3 DNA reads as TGCGCCAGCAGCATGGGACTCTCACCCAGCTACGAGCAGTACTTC. The V call is TRBV5-1, the J call TRBJ2-7, with D possibly being TRBD2 (6 bases). Germline V CDR1 and CDR2: SGHRS, YFSETQ. This CDR3 is built from 15 residues. The V gene lost 4 bases and the J gene lost 3 bases, with 17 bases spanning the gap.

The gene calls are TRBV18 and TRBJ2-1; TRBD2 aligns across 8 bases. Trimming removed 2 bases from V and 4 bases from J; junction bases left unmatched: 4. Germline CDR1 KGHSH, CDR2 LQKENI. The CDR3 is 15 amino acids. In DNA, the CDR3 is TGTGCCAGCTCACCAACCCAGCGGGAGTACAATGAGCAGTTCTTC. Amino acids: CASSPTQREYNEQFF. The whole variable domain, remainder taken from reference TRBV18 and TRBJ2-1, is NAGVMQNPRHLVRRRGQEARLRCSPMKGHSHVYWYRQLPEEGLKFMVYLQKENIIDESGMPKERFSAEFPKEGPSILRIQQVVRGDSAAYFCASSPTQREYNEQFFGPGTRLTVL.

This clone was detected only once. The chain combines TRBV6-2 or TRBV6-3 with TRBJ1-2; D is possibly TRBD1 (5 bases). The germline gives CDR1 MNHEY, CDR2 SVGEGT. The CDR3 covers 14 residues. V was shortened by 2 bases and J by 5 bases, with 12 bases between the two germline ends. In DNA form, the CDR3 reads TGTGCCAGCAGTTACCAGGGTGAGCGATATGGCTACACCTTC. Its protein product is CASSYQGERYGYTF.

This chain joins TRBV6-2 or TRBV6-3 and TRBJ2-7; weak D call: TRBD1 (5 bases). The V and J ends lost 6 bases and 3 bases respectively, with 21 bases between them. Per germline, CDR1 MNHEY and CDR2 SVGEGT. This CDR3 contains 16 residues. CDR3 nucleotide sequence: TGTGCCAGCAGCTATTCCAGGGTCTGGGAATACTACGAGCAGTACTTC. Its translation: CASSYSRVWEYYEQYF.

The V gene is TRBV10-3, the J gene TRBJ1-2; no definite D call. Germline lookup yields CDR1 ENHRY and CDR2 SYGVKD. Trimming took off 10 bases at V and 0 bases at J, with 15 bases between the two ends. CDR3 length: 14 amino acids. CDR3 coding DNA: TGTGCCAGCGCCTCGGCGGGGTCTAACTATGGCTACACCTTC. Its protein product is CASASAGSNYGYTF.

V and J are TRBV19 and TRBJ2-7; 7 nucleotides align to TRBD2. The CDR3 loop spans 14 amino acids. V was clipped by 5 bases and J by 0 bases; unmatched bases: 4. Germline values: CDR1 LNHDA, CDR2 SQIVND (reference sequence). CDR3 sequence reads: CASSPWTSSYEQYF. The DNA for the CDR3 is TGTGCCAGTAGTCCCTGGACTAGCTCCTACGAGCAGTACTTC.

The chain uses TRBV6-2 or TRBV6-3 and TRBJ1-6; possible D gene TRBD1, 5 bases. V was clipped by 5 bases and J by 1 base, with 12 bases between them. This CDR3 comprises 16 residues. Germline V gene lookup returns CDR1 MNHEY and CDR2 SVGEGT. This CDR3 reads CASSPGGASYNSPLHF. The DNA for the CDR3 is TGTGCCAGCAGTCCCGGCGGGGCATCCTATAATTCACCCCTCCACTTT.

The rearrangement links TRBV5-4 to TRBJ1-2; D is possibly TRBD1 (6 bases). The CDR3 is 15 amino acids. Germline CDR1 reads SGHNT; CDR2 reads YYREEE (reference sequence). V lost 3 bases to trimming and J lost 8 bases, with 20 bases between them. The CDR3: CASSSPRGQIFGYTF. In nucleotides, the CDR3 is TGTGCCAGCAGCTCCCCCCGGGGACAAATCTTCGGCTACACCTTC.

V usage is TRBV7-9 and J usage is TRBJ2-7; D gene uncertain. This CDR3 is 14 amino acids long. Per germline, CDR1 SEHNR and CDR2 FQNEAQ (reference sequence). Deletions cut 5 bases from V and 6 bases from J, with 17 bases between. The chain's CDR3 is CASSHVEDPLEQYF. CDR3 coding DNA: TGTGCCAGCAGCCACGTAGAAGATCCACTCGAGCAGTACTTC.

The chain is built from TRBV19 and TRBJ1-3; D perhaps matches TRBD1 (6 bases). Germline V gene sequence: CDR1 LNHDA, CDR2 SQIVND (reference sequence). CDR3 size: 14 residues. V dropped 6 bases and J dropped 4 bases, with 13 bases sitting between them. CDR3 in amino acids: CASSQNRVGNTIYF. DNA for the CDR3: TGTGCCAGTAGCCAGAACAGGGTCGGAAACACCATATATTTT.

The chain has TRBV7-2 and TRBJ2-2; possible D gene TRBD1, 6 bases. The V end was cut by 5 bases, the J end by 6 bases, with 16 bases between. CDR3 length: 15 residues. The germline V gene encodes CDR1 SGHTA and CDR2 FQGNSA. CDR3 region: CASSLLQGAAGELFF. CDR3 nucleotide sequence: TGTGCCAGCAGCCTTCTACAGGGTGCGGCCGGGGAGCTGTTTTTT.

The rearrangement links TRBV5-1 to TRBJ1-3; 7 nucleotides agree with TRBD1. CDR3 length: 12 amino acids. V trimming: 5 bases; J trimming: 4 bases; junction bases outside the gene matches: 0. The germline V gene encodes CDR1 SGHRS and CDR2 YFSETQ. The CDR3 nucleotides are TGCGCCAGCAGGGGACAGGGAAACACCATATATTTT. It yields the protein CASRGQGNTIYF.

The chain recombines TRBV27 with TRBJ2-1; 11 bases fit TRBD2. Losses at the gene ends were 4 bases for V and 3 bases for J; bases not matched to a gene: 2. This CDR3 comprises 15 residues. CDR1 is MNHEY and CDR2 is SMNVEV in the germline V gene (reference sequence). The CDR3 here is CASSSLAGDYNEQFF. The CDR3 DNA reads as TGTGCCAGCAGTTCACTAGCGGGGGACTACAATGAGCAGTTCTTC.

The DNA of the CDR3 is TGTGCCAGCAGTTACTCGATGAGCAGGGTAAACACTGAAGCTTTCTTT. Protein product: CASSYSMSRVNTEAFF. This chain uses TRBV6-5 with TRBJ1-1, with D tentatively TRBD1 (5 bases). Trimming shortened V by 0 bases and J by 2 bases, and 13 bases separated the two germline ends. The germline CDR1 and CDR2 sequences are MNHEY and SVGAGI. The CDR3 loop spans 16 amino acids.

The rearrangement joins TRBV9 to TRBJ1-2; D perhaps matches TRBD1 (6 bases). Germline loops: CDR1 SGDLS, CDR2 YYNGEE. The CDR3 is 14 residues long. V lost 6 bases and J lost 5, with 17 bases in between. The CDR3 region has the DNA TGTGCCAGCACCAGCGGGGGCGGGAGATATGGCTACACCTTC. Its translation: CASTSGGGRYGYTF. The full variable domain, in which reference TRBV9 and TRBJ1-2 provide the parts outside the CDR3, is DSGVTQTPKHLITATGQRVTLRCSPRSGDLSVYWYQQSLDQGLQFLIQYYNGEERAKGNILERFSAQQFPDLHSELNLSSLELGDSALYFCASTSGGGRYGYTFGSGTRLTVV.

CDR3 amino acids: CAWSAHRPPRQGHTEAFF. Written as DNA, the CDR3 is TGTGCCTGGAGTGCTCATCGACCCCCCAGACAGGGACACACTGAAGCTTTCTTT. The chain combines TRBV30 with TRBJ1-1; 7 bases line up with TRBD1. CDR3 length equals 18 residues. Trimming removed 1 base from V and 3 bases from J; junction bases left unmatched: 17. Germline V gene lookup returns CDR1 GTSNPN and CDR2 SVGIG (reference sequence).

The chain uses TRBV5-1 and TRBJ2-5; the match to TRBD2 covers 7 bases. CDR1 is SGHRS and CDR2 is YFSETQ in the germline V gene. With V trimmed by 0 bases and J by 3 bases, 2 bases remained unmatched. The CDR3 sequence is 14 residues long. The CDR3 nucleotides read TGCGCCAGCAGCTTGGGTGGGAGGGAAGAGACCCAGTACTTC. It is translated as CASSLGGREETQYF.

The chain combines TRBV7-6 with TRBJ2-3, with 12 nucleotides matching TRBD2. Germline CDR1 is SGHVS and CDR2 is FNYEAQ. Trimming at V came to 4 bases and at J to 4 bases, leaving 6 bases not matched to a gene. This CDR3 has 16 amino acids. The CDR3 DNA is TGTGCCAGCAGCTCAAGACCTAGCGGGGGGGCAGATACGCAGTATTTT. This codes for CASSSRPSGGADTQYF.

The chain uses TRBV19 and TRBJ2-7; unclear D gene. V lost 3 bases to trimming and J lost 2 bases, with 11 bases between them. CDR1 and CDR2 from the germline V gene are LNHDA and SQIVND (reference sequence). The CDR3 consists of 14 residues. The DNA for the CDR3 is TGTGCCAGTAGTATTGGTGCGGTACCCTACGAGCAGTACTTC. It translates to CASSIGAVPYEQYF.